Sequencing of this T cell receptor (beta chain) was carried out in a study of cytomegalovirus exposure and HLA in healthy donors. Study as a whole: Samples from HLA-typed donors yielded approximately 80 million unique TCRs in an early data release. Study conclusions and caveats: Investigators reported 164 TCR beta chains as tied to cytomegalovirus. Upon later analysis, TCR association rates were observed to vary by HLA locus, being highest for DRB1 and lowest for HLA-C.

Both 60 Vbeta primers and 13 Jbeta primers went into the PCR. Only in-frame clones appear in the TCRdb table, and some are missing; sequencing was by immunoSEQ multiplex PCR. Of roughly 150,000 clones listed, roughly 80% are singletons. This clone was counted once. Its matching antigen is unknown. From germline, CDR1 is SEHNR and CDR2 FQNEAQ (reference sequence). V was pared by 4 bases and J by 13 bases, with 5 bases of the junction left unmatched. This CDR3 region has 13 residues. The chain is built from TRBV7-9 and TRBJ2-1, with 12 bases matching TRBD2. The specimen sequenced was PBMCs. This TCR was recovered from a man between 18 and 29 years old in good health and CMV-seropositive. In DNA form, the CDR3 reads TGTGCCAGCAGCTCGGGACTAGCGGGTAGACAGTTCTTC. Protein: CASSSGLAGRQFF.